Following are 18 T cell receptor beta chains from one sample sequenced in a study of cytomegalovirus exposure and HLA in healthy donors. The PCR ran on 60 Vbeta and 13 Jbeta primers. Profiled with immunoSEQ multiplex PCR; TCRdb holds only in-frame clones, not every one. The table lists fewer than 200,000 clones, approximately 80% of them singletons. Sequencing was performed on PBMCs. The receptors shown here come from a woman aged 25 to 39 in good health and CMV-seropositive.

The rearrangement uses TRBV28 and TRBJ2-3, with a possible D match to TRBD2 (5 bases). V lost 5 bases to trimming and J lost 4 bases, with 16 bases between them. The CDR3 runs to 15 residues. Germline V gene sequence: CDR1 MDHEN, CDR2 SYDVKM. The CDR3 here is CASSLSGEGADTQYF. The CDR3 DNA sequence: TGTGCCAGCAGTCTCTCCGGTGAGGGCGCAGATACGCAGTATTTT.

This clone occurred once. This rearrangement joins TRBV27 to TRBJ2-7; possible D gene TRBD1, 6 bases. With 6 bases removed from V and 4 bases from J, the gap between germline ends came to 13 bases. This CDR3 has 13 amino acids. CDR1 and CDR2 from the germline V gene are MNHEY and SMNVEV (reference sequence). The CDR3 here is CASRLQGSYEQYF. As DNA, the CDR3 is TGTGCCAGCAGGCTTCAGGGGTCGTACGAGCAGTACTTC.

This rearrangement joins TRBV7-9 to TRBJ1-4; no definite D call. With 6 bases removed from V and 6 bases from J, the gap between germline ends came to 11 bases. Germline V lookup: CDR1 SEHNR, CDR2 FQNEAQ (reference sequence). The CDR3 length is 13 residues. The CDR3 DNA reads as TGTGCCAGCAGGAGAGGCTCCGATGAAAAACTGTTTTTT. Translating gives CASRRGSDEKLFF.

The V gene is TRBV7-9, the J gene TRBJ2-5, with a tentative D call TRBD2 (5 bases). Trimming took 8 bases from V and 2 from J, leaving 9 bases between them. The CDR3 has 12 amino acids. Germline V CDR1 and CDR2: SEHNR, FQNEAQ (reference sequence). As DNA, the CDR3 is TGTGCCAGCGAGGGATTTCAAGAGACCCAGTACTTC. The encoded protein is CASEGFQETQYF.

The count of this clone is one. The CDR3 bases are TGTGCCAGTAGTATAGGAGGATTGGCCGAAGCTTTCTTT. It specifies CASSIGGLAEAFF. The J gene is TRBJ1-1, the V gene TRBV19; no reliable D call. CDR1 is LNHDA and CDR2 is SQIVND in the germline V gene (reference sequence). V gave up 1 base and J gave up 8 bases, with 11 bases separating them. This CDR3 has 13 residues.

This clone was recorded a few times. The genes are TRBV18 and TRBJ2-7, with D perhaps matching TRBD1 (6 bases). Per the germline V gene, CDR1 is KGHSH and CDR2 is LQKENI. The germline V and J ends were trimmed by 3 bases and 5 bases, with 11 bases remaining between them. CDR3 length equals 13 residues. As DNA, the CDR3 is TGTGCCAGCTCACCGGGACAATTGGACGAGCAGTACTTC. Translation: CASSPGQLDEQYF.

The rearrangement uses TRBV5-4 and TRBJ2-1; 7 bases fit TRBD2. The CDR3 is made up of 16 amino acids. Germline assignment: CDR1 SGHNT and CDR2 YYREEE (reference sequence). Trimming took 4 bases from V and 3 from J; bases not matched to a gene: 10. The CDR3 here is CASSAGMGGVYNEQFF. The DNA for the CDR3 is TGTGCCAGCAGCGCCGGGATGGGGGGGGTCTACAATGAGCAGTTCTTC. Variable domain in full (rest from reference TRBV5-4 and TRBJ2-1): ETGVTQSPTHLIKTRGQQVTLRCSSQSGHNTVSWYQQALGQGPQFIFQYYREEENGRGNFPPRFSGLQFPNYSSELNVNALELDDSALYLCASSAGMGGVYNEQFFGPGTRLTVL.

The chain joins TRBV4-3 to TRBJ2-1, with 12 bases that match TRBD2. This CDR3 region has 16 residues. Germline assignment: CDR1 LGHNA and CDR2 YSLEER. J lost 7 bases, V lost 3 bases, and 7 bases had no gene match. CDR3 bases: TGCGCCAGCAGCCAGCGACTAGCGGGAGTTAATAATGAGCAGTTCTTC. Its protein is CASSQRLAGVNNEQFF.

In this sample, this clone turned up once. The genes are TRBV5-1 and TRBJ1-5; the D gene is possibly TRBD1 (6 bases). This CDR3 has 18 residues. V lost 0 bases, J lost 2 bases, and 18 bases lay in between. CDR1 and CDR2 from the germline V gene are SGHRS and YFSETQ. CDR3 sequence reads: CASSLAPRGAEGNQPQHF. In DNA, the CDR3 is TGCGCCAGCAGCTTGGCGCCCCGGGGGGCAGAGGGCAATCAGCCCCAGCATTTT.

This chain connects TRBV29-1 to TRBJ1-1, with D maybe TRBD1 (6 bases). Trimming shortened V by 6 bases and J by 5 bases, and 16 bases separated the two germline ends. The CDR3 extends over 13 amino acids. Germline CDR1 is SQVTM and CDR2 is ANQGSEA. In DNA, the CDR3 is TGCAGCGTCCAAAGGGGGAGTGGGACTGAAGCTTTCTTT. Translated: CSVQRGSGTEAFF. The full variable domain, rest sourced from reference TRBV29-1 and TRBJ1-1, is SAVISQKPSRDICQRGTSLTIQCQVDSQVTMMFWYRQQPGQSLTLIATANQGSEATYESGFVIDKFPISRPNLTFSTLTVSNMSPEDSSIYLCSVQRGSGTEAFFGQGTRLTVV.

The chain recombines TRBV6-4 with TRBJ1-5; the match to TRBD1 covers 7 bases. The germline V gene has CDR1 MRHNA and CDR2 SNTAGT. V lost 6 bases and J lost 6; bases outside the gene matches: 20. The CDR3 runs to 18 residues. In nucleotides, the CDR3 is TGTGCCAGCAGCGCCCCCCTCAACACAGGGGCGGTGGGTCAGCCCCAGCATTTT. Encoded protein: CASSAPLNTGAVGQPQHF.

V usage is TRBV7-6 and J usage is TRBJ2-2, with 7 positions matching TRBD2. The trim removed 3 bases at V and 7 bases at J, leaving 8 bases unmatched. Germline V CDR1 and CDR2: SGHVS, FNYEAQ. CDR3 length: 15 residues. CDR3 bases: TGTGCCAGCAGCTTCCTGCGGGAGCTGGGCGGGGAGCTGTTTTTT. Protein: CASSFLRELGGELFF.

The chain is built from TRBV7-3 and TRBJ2-1; TRBD2 might be the D (6 bases). Germline lookup yields CDR1 SGHTA and CDR2 FQGTGA. With 4 bases removed from V and 8 bases from J, the gap between germline ends came to 18 bases. This CDR3 has 15 residues. CDR3 sequence reads: CASSSRAGSGDEQFF. The CDR3 bases are TGTGCCAGCAGCTCTCGGGCGGGGTCTGGGGATGAGCAGTTCTTC.

J is TRBJ2-1 and V is TRBV5-1; 9 bases match TRBD1. Germline V CDR1 and CDR2: SGHRS, YFSETQ. V lost 4 bases to trimming and J lost 8 bases; unmatched junction nucleotides: 10. The CDR3 is 15 amino acids. This CDR3 reads CASSISGTGTYEQFF. The CDR3 region has the DNA TGCGCCAGCAGCATCTCCGGGACAGGGACCTATGAGCAGTTCTTC.

In this sample, this clone turned up once. This rearrangement joins TRBV7-9 to TRBJ2-2; a weak D match, TRBD1 (5 bases). In germline, CDR1 is SEHNR, CDR2 FQNEAQ (reference sequence). The length of the CDR3 is 13 residues. Deletions cut 4 bases from V and 5 bases from J, with 8 bases between. CDR3 nucleotide sequence: TGTGCCAGCAGCTCGACAGCAACCGGGGAGCTGTTTTTT. Translated, it gives CASSSTATGELFF. Full variable domain (rest looked up from reference TRBV7-9 and TRBJ2-2): DTGVSQNPRHKITKRGQNVTFRCDPISEHNRLYWYRQTLGQGPEFLTYFQNEAQLEKSRLLSDRFSAERPKGSFSTLEIQRTEQGDSAMYLCASSSTATGELFFGEGSRLTVL.

The chain uses TRBV30 and TRBJ2-5, with D unresolved. V lost 0 bases and J 1 base, leaving 6 bases between the germline ends. Germline V gene lookup returns CDR1 GTSNPN and CDR2 SVGIG (reference sequence). The CDR3 is 13 amino acids. CDR3 loop: CAWSVSAQETQYF. The CDR3 nucleotides read TGTGCCTGGAGTGTCAGCGCCCAAGAGACCCAGTACTTC.

The chain has TRBV11-1 and TRBJ1-1; 7 bases fit TRBD1. CDR1 SGHAT and CDR2 FQDESV come from the germline V gene (reference sequence). The CDR3 consists of 16 residues. The trim removed 5 bases at V and 4 bases at J, leaving 13 bases unmatched. As DNA, the CDR3 is TGTGCCAGCAGCCAAAAACCGGGACAGAAGGGCACTGAAGCTTTCTTT. Translated: CASSQKPGQKGTEAFF.

The CDR3: CASTSVRDLKAEQYF. In DNA form, the CDR3 reads TGTGCCAGCACTTCCGTCCGGGACTTGAAGGCCGAGCAGTACTTC. This chain uses TRBV28 with TRBJ2-7; D is possibly TRBD2 (6 bases). V gave up 7 bases and J gave up 6 bases, with 22 bases separating them. The CDR3 is made up of 15 amino acids. Germline V gene sequence: CDR1 MDHEN, CDR2 SYDVKM.